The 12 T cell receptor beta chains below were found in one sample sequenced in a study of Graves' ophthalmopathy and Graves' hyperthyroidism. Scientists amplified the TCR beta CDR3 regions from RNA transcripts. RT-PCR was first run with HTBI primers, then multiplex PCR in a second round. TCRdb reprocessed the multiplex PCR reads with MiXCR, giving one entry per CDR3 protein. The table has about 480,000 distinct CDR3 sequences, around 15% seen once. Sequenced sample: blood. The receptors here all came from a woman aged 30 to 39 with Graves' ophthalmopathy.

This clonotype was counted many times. For the CDR3, the DNA is TGTGCCAGCAGTTTATCCCCAGGGGCTGAAGCTTTCTTT. It encodes CASSLSPGAEAFF. The genes are TRBV12-3 or TRBV12-4 and TRBJ1-1; weak D call: TRBD1 (6 bases). The CDR3 runs to 13 residues. Between the trimmed V and J ends, which lost 2 bases and 6 bases, there was a span of 10 bases.

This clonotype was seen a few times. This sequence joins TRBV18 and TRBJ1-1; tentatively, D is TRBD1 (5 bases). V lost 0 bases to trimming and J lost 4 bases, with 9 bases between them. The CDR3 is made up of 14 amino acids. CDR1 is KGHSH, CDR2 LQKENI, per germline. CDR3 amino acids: CASSPPLGTTEAFF. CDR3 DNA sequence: TGTGCCAGCTCACCACCGTTGGGGACCACTGAAGCTTTCTTT.

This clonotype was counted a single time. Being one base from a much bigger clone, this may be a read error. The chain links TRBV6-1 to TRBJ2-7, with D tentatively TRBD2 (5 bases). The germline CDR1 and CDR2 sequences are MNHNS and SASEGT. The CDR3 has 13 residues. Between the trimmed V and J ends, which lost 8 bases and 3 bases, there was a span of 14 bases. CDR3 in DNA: TGTGCCAGCGGCCCCCCCGGGGACTACGAGCAGTACTTC. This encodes CASGPPGDYEQYF.

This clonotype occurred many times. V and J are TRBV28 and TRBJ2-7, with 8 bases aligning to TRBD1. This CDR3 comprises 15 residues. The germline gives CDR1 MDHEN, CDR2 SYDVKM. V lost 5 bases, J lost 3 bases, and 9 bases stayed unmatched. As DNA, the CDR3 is TGTGCCAGCAGTACCCGGACAGGGAACGACTACGAGCAGTACTTC. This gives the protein CASSTRTGNDYEQYF.

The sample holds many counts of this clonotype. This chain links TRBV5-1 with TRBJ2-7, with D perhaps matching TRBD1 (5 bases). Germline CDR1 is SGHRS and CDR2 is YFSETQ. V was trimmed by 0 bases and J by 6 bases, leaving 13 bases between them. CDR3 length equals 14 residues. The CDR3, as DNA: TGCGCCAGCAGCTTGGATGGGCAGGGTGGCGAGCAGTACTTC. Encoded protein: CASSLDGQGGEQYF. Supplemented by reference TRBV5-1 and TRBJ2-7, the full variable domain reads KAGVTQTPRYLIKTRGQQVTLSCSPISGHRSVSWYQQTPGQGLQFLFEYFSETQRNKGNFPGRFSGRQFSNSRSEMNVSTLELGDSALYLCASSLDGQGGEQYFGPGTRLTVT.

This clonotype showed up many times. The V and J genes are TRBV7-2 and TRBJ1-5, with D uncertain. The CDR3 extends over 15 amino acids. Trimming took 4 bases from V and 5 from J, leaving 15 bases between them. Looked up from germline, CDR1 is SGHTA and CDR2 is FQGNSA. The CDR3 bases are TGTGCCAGCAGCTATTCCCCGAGTGAGGATCAGCCCCAGCATTTT. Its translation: CASSYSPSEDQPQHF.

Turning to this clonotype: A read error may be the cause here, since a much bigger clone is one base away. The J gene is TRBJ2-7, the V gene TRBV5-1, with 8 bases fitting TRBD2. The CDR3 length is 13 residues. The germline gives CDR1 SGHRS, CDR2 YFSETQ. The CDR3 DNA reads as TGCGCCCCCGGGGGGGGGATCTCCTACGAGCAGTGCTTC. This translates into CAPGGGISYEQCF.

The CDR3 sequence: CASSARLAGAKYEQYF. The CDR3 DNA reads TGTGCCAGCAGTGCGAGACTAGCGGGGGCCAAATACGAGCAGTACTTC. The chain carries TRBV6-1 and TRBJ2-7, with 12 bases lining up with TRBD2. CDR3 size: 16 residues. V was clipped by 4 bases and J by 4 bases; unmatched bases: 8. Germline V gene data show CDR1 as MNHNS and CDR2 as SASEGT.

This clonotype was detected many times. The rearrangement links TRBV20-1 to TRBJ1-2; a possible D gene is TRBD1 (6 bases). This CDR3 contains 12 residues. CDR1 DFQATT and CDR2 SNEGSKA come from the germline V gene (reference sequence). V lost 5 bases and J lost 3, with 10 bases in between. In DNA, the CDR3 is TGCAGTGCTGGCAGGGGCGACTATGGCTACACCTTC. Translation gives CSAGRGDYGYTF.

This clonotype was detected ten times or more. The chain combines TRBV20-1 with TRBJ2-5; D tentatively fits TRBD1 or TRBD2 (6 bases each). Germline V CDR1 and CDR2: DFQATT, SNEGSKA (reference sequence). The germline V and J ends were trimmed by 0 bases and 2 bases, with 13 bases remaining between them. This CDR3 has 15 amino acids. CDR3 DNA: TGCAGTGCTAGAGACCCCAGGGGACTTCAAGAGACCCAGTACTTC. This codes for CSARDPRGLQETQYF.

The DNA for the CDR3 is TGTGCCAGCGACTCTCCCGTGGGGCGCGGGACCTACGAGCAGTACTTC. Protein sequence: CASDSPVGRGTYEQYF. This chain connects TRBV3-1 to TRBJ2-7, with a possible D match to TRBD2 (6 bases). The CDR3 spans 16 residues. The V end lost 8 bases, the J end lost 2 bases, and 22 bases lay between the germline ends. Germline lookup yields CDR1 LGHDT and CDR2 YNNKEL (reference sequence).

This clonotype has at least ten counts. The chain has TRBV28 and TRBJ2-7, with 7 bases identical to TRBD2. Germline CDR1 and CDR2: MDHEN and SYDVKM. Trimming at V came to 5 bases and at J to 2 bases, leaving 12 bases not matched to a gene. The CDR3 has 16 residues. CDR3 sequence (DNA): TGTGCCAGCAGTGCCCACGAATCGCTAGCGGCCTACGAGCAGTACTTC. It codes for CASSAHESLAAYEQYF.